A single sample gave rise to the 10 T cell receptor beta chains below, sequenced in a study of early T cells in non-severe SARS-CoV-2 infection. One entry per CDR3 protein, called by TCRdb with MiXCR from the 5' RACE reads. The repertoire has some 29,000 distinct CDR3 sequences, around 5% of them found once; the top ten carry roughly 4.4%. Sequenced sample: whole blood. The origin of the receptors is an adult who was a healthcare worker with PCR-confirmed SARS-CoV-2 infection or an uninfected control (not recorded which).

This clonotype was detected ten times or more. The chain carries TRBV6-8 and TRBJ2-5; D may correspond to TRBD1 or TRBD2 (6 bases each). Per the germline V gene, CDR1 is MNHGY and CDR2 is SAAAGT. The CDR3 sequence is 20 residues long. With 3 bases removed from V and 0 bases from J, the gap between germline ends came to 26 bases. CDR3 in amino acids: CASSYWNPPQGRDYQETQYF. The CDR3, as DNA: TGTGCCAGCAGTTATTGGAACCCTCCACAGGGAAGGGACTACCAAGAGACCCAGTACTTC.

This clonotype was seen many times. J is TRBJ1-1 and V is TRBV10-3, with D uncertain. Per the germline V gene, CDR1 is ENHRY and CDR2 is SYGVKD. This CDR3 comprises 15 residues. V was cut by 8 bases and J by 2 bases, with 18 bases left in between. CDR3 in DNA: TGTGCCATCTTTAAGGGCGAAGACGGCAACACTGAAGCTTTCTTT. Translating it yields CAIFKGEDGNTEAFF.

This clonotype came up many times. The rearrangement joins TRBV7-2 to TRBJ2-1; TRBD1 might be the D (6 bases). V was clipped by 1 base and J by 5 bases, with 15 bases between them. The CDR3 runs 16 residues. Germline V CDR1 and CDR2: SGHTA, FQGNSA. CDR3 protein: CASSLGAGVLNNEQFF. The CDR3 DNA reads TGTGCCAGCAGCTTAGGTGCAGGGGTCCTAAACAATGAGCAGTTCTTC.

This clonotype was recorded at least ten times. The CDR3 sequence is CASSPLAGYYNEQFF. The CDR3 DNA reads TGTGCCAGCAGCCCTCTAGCGGGGTACTACAATGAGCAGTTCTTC. V usage is TRBV6-6 and J usage is TRBJ2-1; 9 bases map to TRBD2. The V gene's germline CDR1 is MNHNY and CDR2 SVGAGI (reference sequence). With V trimmed by 6 bases and J by 3 bases, 6 bases remained unmatched. CDR3 length: 15 residues.

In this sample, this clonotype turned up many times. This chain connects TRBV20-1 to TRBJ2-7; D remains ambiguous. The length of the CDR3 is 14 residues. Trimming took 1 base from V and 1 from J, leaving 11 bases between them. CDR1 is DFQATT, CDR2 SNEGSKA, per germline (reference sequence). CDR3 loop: CSARGIAGSYEQYF. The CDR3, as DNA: TGCAGTGCTAGAGGGATAGCAGGATCCTACGAGCAGTACTTC.

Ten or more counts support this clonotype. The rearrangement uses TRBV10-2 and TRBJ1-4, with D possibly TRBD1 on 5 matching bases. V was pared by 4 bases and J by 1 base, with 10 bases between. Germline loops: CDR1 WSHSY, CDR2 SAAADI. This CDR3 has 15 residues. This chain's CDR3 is CASSARDGTNEKLFF. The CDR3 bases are TGCGCCAGCAGTGCCAGGGACGGAACTAATGAAAAACTGTTTTTT.

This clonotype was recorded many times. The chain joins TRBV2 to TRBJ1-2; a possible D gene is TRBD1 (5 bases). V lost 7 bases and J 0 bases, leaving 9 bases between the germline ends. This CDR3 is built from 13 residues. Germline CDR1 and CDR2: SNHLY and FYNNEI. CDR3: CASTTTANYGYTF. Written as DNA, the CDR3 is TGTGCCAGCACGACGACAGCTAACTATGGCTACACCTTC.

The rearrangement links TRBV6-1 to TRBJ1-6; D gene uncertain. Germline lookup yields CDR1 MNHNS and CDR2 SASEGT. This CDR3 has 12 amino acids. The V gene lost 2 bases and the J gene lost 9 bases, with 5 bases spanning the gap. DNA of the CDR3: TGTGCCAGCAGTGAATGGGTTTCACCCCTCCACTTT. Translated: CASSEWVSPLHF.

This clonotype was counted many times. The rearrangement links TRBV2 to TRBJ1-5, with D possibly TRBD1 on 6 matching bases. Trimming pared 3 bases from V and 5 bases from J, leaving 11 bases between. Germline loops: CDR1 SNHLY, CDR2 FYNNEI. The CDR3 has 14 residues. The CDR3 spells CASSEQGPYQPQHF. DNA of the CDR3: TGTGCCAGCAGTGAGCAGGGGCCTTATCAGCCCCAGCATTTT.

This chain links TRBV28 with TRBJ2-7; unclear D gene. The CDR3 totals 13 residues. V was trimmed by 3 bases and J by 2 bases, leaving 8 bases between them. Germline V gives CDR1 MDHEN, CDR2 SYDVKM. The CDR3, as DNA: TGTGCCAGCAGTTTTTTAGGAGCCTACGAGCAGTACTTC. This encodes CASSFLGAYEQYF.